This entry lists 18 T cell receptor beta chains sequenced from one sample in a study of blood T cell repertoires in COVID-19. Data came from immunoSEQ multiplex PCR; TCRdb stores just in-frame clones and leaves some out. The table has some 230,000 clones, 80% to 85% seen once. The sequencing input was peripheral blood. These receptors were taken from a woman in her sixties or seventies with acute or convalescent COVID-19.

The DNA for the CDR3 is TGTGCCAGTAGACGTACGGGACAGAACTCTGGAAACACCATATATTTT. Amino acid sequence: CASRRTGQNSGNTIYF. The chain couples TRBV19 to TRBJ1-3; 7 bases map to TRBD1. Germline CDR1 and CDR2: LNHDA and SQIVND (reference sequence). V lost 6 bases, J lost 0 bases, and 8 bases stayed unmatched. The CDR3 totals 16 residues.

This clone was recorded a few times. This chain joins TRBV6-5 and TRBJ1-1; D may be TRBD1 (5 bases). This CDR3 region has 15 residues. V was pared by 5 bases and J by 4 bases, with 17 bases between. From germline, CDR1 is MNHEY and CDR2 SVGAGI. CDR3 sequence reads: CASSPDGGVGTEAFF. CDR3 bases: TGTGCCAGCAGTCCCGATGGAGGGGTGGGCACTGAAGCTTTCTTT.

The CDR3 loop reads CASSLRGAPSYEQYF. DNA for the CDR3: TGTGCCAGCAGCTTACGCGGGGCCCCGTCCTACGAGCAGTACTTC. The chain combines TRBV11-1 with TRBJ2-7, with D perhaps matching TRBD2 (6 bases). Germline loops: CDR1 SGHAT, CDR2 FQDESV (reference sequence). This CDR3 has 15 residues. V lost 2 bases, J lost 1 base, and 12 bases lay in between. Supplemented by reference TRBV11-1 and TRBJ2-7, the full variable domain reads EAEVAQSPRYKITEKSQAVAFWCDPISGHATLYWYRQILGQGPELLVQFQDESVVDDSQLPKDRFSAERLKGVDSTLKIQPAELGDSAMYLCASSLRGAPSYEQYFGPGTRLTVT.

The J gene is TRBJ1-1, the V gene TRBV6-5; TRBD1 matches at 7 bases. The CDR3 has 13 residues. Germline assignment: CDR1 MNHEY and CDR2 SVGAGI. Germline trimming cut 8 bases from V and 4 bases from J; bases unmatched to any gene: 7. This CDR3 reads CASQGSGGTEAFF. CDR3 coding DNA: TGTGCCAGCCAAGGCTCAGGGGGCACTGAAGCTTTCTTT.

For the CDR3, the DNA is TGTGCCAGCTCACCACCCCGGGACAGACTTAATCAGCCCCAGCATTTT. It encodes CASSPPRDRLNQPQHF. The chain links TRBV18 to TRBJ1-5, with 7 bases lining up with TRBD1. This CDR3 is 16 amino acids long. Per germline, CDR1 KGHSH and CDR2 LQKENI. Trimming removed 0 bases from V and 4 bases from J; junction bases left unmatched: 6.

The rearrangement links TRBV27 to TRBJ1-4; TRBD1 might be the D (5 bases). The V end lost 8 bases, the J end lost 8 bases, and 24 bases lay between the germline ends. CDR1 is MNHEY and CDR2 is SMNVEV in the germline V gene (reference sequence). This CDR3 spans 16 amino acids. The CDR3 reads CASRPWGERMMEKLFF. The CDR3 coding sequence is TGTGCCAGCCGCCCTTGGGGGGAGAGAATGATGGAAAAACTGTTTTTT.

V gene TRBV28 combines with J gene TRBJ1-2, with D possibly being TRBD1 (5 bases). This CDR3 has 15 residues. Germline values: CDR1 MDHEN, CDR2 SYDVKM. Here the CDR3 reads CVTAWSSGRNYGYTF. The CDR3 DNA reads TGTGTCACAGCCTGGAGTTCAGGGAGGAACTATGGCTACACCTTC.

The V call is TRBV5-6, the J call TRBJ1-2; the match to TRBD1 covers 7 bases. Per the germline V gene, CDR1 is SGHDT and CDR2 is YYEEEE. V shed 4 bases, J shed 7 bases, and the junction held 16 bases outside the gene matches. The CDR3 has 16 residues. CDR3 amino acids: CASSLLARQGVGGYTF. For the CDR3, the DNA is TGTGCCAGCAGCCTACTCGCGAGACAGGGTGTCGGTGGCTACACCTTC.

This clone showed up just once. The genes are TRBV9 and TRBJ2-7; 7 bases agree with TRBD2. The trim removed 0 bases at V and 2 bases at J, leaving 5 bases unmatched. Germline loops: CDR1 SGDLS, CDR2 YYNGEE. CDR3 length: 15 residues. The CDR3 loop is CASSVGSGGAYEQYF. For the CDR3, the DNA is TGTGCCAGCAGCGTAGGATCGGGGGGTGCCTACGAGCAGTACTTC.

This clone was found a few times. This chain links TRBV4-3 with TRBJ1-1; D is perhaps TRBD1 (5 bases). The germline V gene has CDR1 LGHNA and CDR2 YSLEER. Trimming cost V 1 base and J 0 bases, with 12 bases left between them. CDR3 length: 16 residues. As DNA, the CDR3 is TGCGCCAGCAGCCAAGTCCTTCTCAGGGTGAACACTGAAGCTTTCTTT. Translated, it gives CASSQVLLRVNTEAFF.

The rearrangement links TRBV6-6 to TRBJ1-6, with 8 bases that match TRBD1. CDR1 and CDR2 (germline): MNHNY, SVGAGI (reference sequence). V gave up 6 bases and J gave up 4 bases; unmatched junction bases: 2. The CDR3 has 14 residues. CDR3 region: CASRGTGYNSPLHF. The CDR3 DNA follows: TGTGCCAGCAGAGGGACAGGATATAATTCACCCCTCCACTTT.

This clone was found once. The J gene is TRBJ1-6, the V gene TRBV6-1; 7 nucleotides line up with TRBD1. Germline CDR1 and CDR2: MNHNS and SASEGT. The CDR3 spans 13 residues. J gave up 11 bases and V 2 bases, and 3 bases lay outside the gene matches. The CDR3 loop is CASSEQGEAPLHF. CDR3 bases: TGTGCCAGCAGTGAACAGGGGGAGGCACCCCTCCACTTT.

The chain is built from TRBV3-1 (or the pseudogene TRBV3-2) and TRBJ1-1, with no clear D. The CDR3 length is 11 residues. Trimming stripped 2 bases from V and 10 bases from J, with 8 bases between. Germline-derived CDR1 and CDR2 are LGHDT and YNNKEL (reference sequence). CDR3 sequence: CASSQRRVAFF. The DNA of the CDR3 is TGTGCCAGCAGCCAACGGAGGGTAGCTTTCTTT.

This clone has a single count. The chain is built from TRBV20-1 and TRBJ1-1; the D gene is possibly TRBD1 (5 bases). The V end lost 3 bases, the J end lost 7 bases, and 9 bases lay between the germline ends. Germline V CDR1 and CDR2: DFQATT, SNEGSKA (reference sequence). The CDR3 spans 11 residues. The CDR3 DNA sequence: TGCAGTGCTAGCCCAGGGCATGAAGCTTTCTTT. Its protein product is CSASPGHEAFF.

V usage is TRBV18 and J usage is TRBJ1-5; unclear D gene. CDR1 KGHSH and CDR2 LQKENI come from the germline V gene. Trimming stripped 3 bases from V and 9 bases from J, with 18 bases between. The CDR3 spans 15 residues. The CDR3 bases are TGTGCCAGCTCACCGGTTAGGGAGGGCGTATCGCCCCAGCATTTT. Encoded protein: CASSPVREGVSPQHF.

This chain connects TRBV6-5 to TRBJ1-4, with TRBD1 matching over 7 bases. CDR3 length equals 15 residues. The ends lost 6 bases at V and 4 bases at J; junction bases unmatched: 8. Germline CDR1 and CDR2: MNHEY and SVGAGI. In DNA form, the CDR3 reads TGTGCCAGCAGCCATACTCGGGACAGTAATGAAAAACTGTTTTTT. It encodes CASSHTRDSNEKLFF.

The chain couples TRBV5-1 to TRBJ2-1; 10 bases line up with TRBD1. This CDR3 is built from 16 residues. Germline lookup yields CDR1 SGHRS and CDR2 YFSETQ. V was clipped by 4 bases and J by 8 bases; unmatched bases: 12. DNA for the CDR3: TGCGCCAGCAGCCGTGCGGGACAGGGGATGAAGGATGAGCAGTTCTTC. Protein sequence: CASSRAGQGMKDEQFF.

The chain combines TRBV27 with TRBJ1-1; D is possibly TRBD1 (6 bases). There are 13 residues in the CDR3. Looked up from germline, CDR1 is MNHEY and CDR2 is SMNVEV (reference sequence). V lost 2 bases and J 4 bases, leaving 8 bases between the germline ends. In DNA, the CDR3 is TGTGCCAGCAGTTTACAGGGGACCACTGAAGCTTTCTTT. Its protein product is CASSLQGTTEAFF.